Reported below is one T cell receptor (beta chain). Its antigen is unidentified. A much larger clone is a single base away; this may be a read error. The conserved closing phenylalanine or tryptophan is absent in this CDR3, likely reflecting a read error. Study outcomes and limitations: Tumor Treg TCRs overlapped most with tumor naive CD4+ cells. Tumor memory CD4+ T cell TCR gene usage was found to cluster with blood and lymph node memory CD4+ cells and with lymph node naive CD4+ cells.

Semi-nested PCR with Nested Universal Primer A followed constant-region reverse priming of full-length variable regions. MiXCR was run by TCRdb on the 5' RACE reads, yielding one entry per CDR3 protein. The sample yields approximately 60,000 distinct CDR3 sequences, 20% seen once. Tregs were sorted as CD4+CD25+CD127-/low cells. With 2 bases removed from V and 0 bases from J, the gap between germline ends came to 4 bases. Germline V gene sequence: CDR1 MGHRA, CDR2 YSYEKL. The CDR3 is 13 amino acids. Sample: tumor-infiltrating Tregs sorted from the breast tumor. The receptor was isolated from a female donor with breast cancer. This chain connects TRBV4-1 to TRBJ1-1; no clear D gene. The CDR3 sequence: CASSQSLNTEAFL. The CDR3 nucleotides read TGCGCCAGCAGCCAATCTCTGAACACTGAAGCTTTCCTT.